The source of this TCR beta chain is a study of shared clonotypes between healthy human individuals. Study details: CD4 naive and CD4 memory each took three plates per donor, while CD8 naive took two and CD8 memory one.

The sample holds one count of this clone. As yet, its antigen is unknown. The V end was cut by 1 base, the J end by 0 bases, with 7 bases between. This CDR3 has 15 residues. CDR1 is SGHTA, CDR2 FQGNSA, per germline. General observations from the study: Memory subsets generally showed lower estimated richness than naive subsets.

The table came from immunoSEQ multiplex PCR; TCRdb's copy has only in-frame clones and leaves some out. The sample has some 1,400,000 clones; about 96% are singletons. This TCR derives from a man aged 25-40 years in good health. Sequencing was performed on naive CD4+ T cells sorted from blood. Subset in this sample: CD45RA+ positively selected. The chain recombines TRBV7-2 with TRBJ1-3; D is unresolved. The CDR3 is CASSLGLNSGNTIYF. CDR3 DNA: TGTGCCAGCAGCTTAGGGCTGAACTCTGGAAACACCATATATTTT.